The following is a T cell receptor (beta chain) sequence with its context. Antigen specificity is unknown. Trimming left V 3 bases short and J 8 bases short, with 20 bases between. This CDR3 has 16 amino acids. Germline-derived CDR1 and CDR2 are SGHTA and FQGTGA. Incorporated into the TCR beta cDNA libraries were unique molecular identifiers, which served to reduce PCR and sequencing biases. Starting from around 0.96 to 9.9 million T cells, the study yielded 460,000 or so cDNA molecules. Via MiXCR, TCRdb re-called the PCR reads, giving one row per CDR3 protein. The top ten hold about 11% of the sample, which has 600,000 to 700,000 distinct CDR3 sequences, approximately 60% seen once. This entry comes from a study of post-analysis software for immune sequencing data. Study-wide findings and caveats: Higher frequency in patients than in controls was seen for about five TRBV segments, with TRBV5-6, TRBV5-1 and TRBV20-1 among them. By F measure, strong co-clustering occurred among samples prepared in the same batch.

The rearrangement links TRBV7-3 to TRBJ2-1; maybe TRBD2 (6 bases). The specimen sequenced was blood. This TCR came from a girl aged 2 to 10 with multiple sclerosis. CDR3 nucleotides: TGTGCCAGCAGCTTTCAAGGGACTTATCAGCTGGATGAGCAGTTCTTC. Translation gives CASSFQGTYQLDEQFF.